This T cell receptor beta chain originates from a study of identifying expanded T cells in peripheral blood. Healthy donors had no documented immune events, such as infections, while sampled. The method was immunoSEQ multiplex PCR; TCRdb's version includes in-frame clones alone and lacks a portion of them. Seen here are tens of thousands of clones, approximately 91% observed once, and the top ten hold approximately 5.3%. CDR3 size: 14 residues. Germline values: CDR1 MDHEN, CDR2 SYDVKM. The ends lost 2 bases at V and 6 bases at J; junction bases unmatched: 4. Points on this clone: Antigen unknown.

The study, taken as a whole, reports: Roughly 1.1 clones differed between technical replicates, versus about 16 and 19 over time. Variance in clone template counts between roughly two-week samples significantly increased with total template count across all healthy donors.

The source of this sequence is a person aged 18 to 75 in good health. Sequenced: blood. This chain joins TRBV28 and TRBJ1-2; 9 positions match TRBD1. The CDR3 reads CASSLGGQGHGYTF. CDR3 nucleotide sequence: TGTGCCAGCAGTTTAGGGGGACAGGGACATGGCTACACCTTC.